One T cell receptor beta chain is described in this entry. This sample stems from a study of blood T cell repertoires in COVID-19. Trimming shortened V by 3 bases and J by 1 base, and 15 bases separated the two germline ends. Germline values: CDR1 ENHRY, CDR2 SYGVKD. The CDR3 totals 16 residues. The repertoire was sequenced with immunoSEQ multiplex PCR; TCRdb's copy has only in-frame clones and lacks some. The sample holds around 100,000 clones, about 90% seen once. This chain uses TRBV10-3 with TRBJ1-2; D call uncertain. Sequencing input: peripheral blood. The sequence derives from a man between 25 and 39 years old in a cohort sampled during active COVID-19. CDR3 in amino acids: CAISDGALSGNYGYTF. The CDR3 DNA reads as TGTGCCATCAGTGATGGAGCGCTCAGTGGTAACTATGGCTACACCTTC.